The clone carrying this T cell receptor beta chain appeared a few times. The record originates from a study of blood T cell repertoires in COVID-19. In the authors' methods: Amplification of reference gene primers provided the estimated nucleated cell counts. Produced via immunoSEQ multiplex PCR; TCRdb's table is partial and in-frame only. For V, J and clone size, that table is used; D and trimming come from the DNA. The sample lists around 150,000 clones; approximately 91% were seen once. Material: peripheral blood. The TCR comes from a man aged 18 to 29 with acute or convalescent COVID-19.

The CDR3 sequence: CASSLGQESYGYTF. The CDR3 DNA reads TGCGCCAGCAGCTTGGGGCAGGAATCCTATGGCTACACCTTC. The rearrangement uses TRBV5-1 and TRBJ1-2; D not resolved. V was clipped by 0 bases and J by 4 bases, with 10 bases between them. Looked up from germline, CDR1 is SGHRS and CDR2 is YFSETQ. The CDR3 totals 14 residues.